One sample yielded the 14 T cell receptor beta chains listed below, sequenced in a study of T-cell reconstitution after alpha-beta-depleted transplantation in children. Unique molecular identifiers were incorporated during preparation of the TCRbeta library. TCRdb recomputed calls from the PCR reads with MiXCR, one row per CDR3 protein. The data show roughly 350,000 distinct CDR3 sequences, around 15% seen once. This specimen was PBMCs, mostly from graft donor cells, taken 360 days after TCRalphabeta/CD19-depleted stem cell transplant. These receptors all come from a male patient aged 2-15 years who had a stem cell transplant for acute lymphoblastic leukemia, so the T cells may come from the graft donor.

The rearrangement uses TRBV7-8 and TRBJ2-7; D gene uncertain. V lost 1 base to trimming and J lost 3 bases, with 10 bases between them. Germline values: CDR1 SGHVS, CDR2 FQNEAQ. This CDR3 has 14 amino acids. DNA for the CDR3: TGTGCCAGCAGCTTAGTAGGACCGAGCTACGAGCAGTACTTC. As protein: CASSLVGPSYEQYF.

The rearrangement joins TRBV7-9 to TRBJ2-2; TRBD2 matches 7 bases. Trimming at V came to 5 bases and at J to 3 bases, leaving 3 bases not matched to a gene. This CDR3 spans 14 amino acids. Germline CDR1 SEHNR, CDR2 FQNEAQ (reference sequence). The CDR3 coding sequence is TGTGCCAGCAGCCGAGCGGGGTACACCGGGGAGCTGTTTTTT. Protein sequence: CASSRAGYTGELFF.

The genes are TRBV28 and TRBJ1-1; D gene ambiguous. The CDR3 extends over 13 amino acids. Trimming cost V 8 bases and J 0 bases, with 10 bases left between them. CDR1 is MDHEN, CDR2 SYDVKM, per germline. The CDR3 coding sequence is TGTGCCAGCCGAGGGCTCATGAACACTGAAGCTTTCTTT. Its translation is CASRGLMNTEAFF. Combining the CDR3 with reference TRBV28 and TRBJ1-1 gives the whole variable domain DVKVTQSSRYLVKRTGEKVFLECVQDMDHENMFWYRQDPGLGLRLIYFSYDVKMKEKGDIPEGYSVSREKKERFSLILESASTNQTSMYLCASRGLMNTEAFFGQGTRLTVV.

The table lists this clonotype with a few counts. This chain joins TRBV28 and TRBJ2-5; D might be TRBD1 (5 bases). CDR1 is MDHEN and CDR2 is SYDVKM in the germline V gene. CDR3 length: 18 amino acids. Between the trimmed V and J ends, which lost 6 bases and 2 bases, there was a span of 25 bases. CDR3 nucleotide sequence: TGTGCCAGCAGCTCCCCGAGGTGGGCAGGGCGAGGTCAAGAGACCCAGTACTTC. It yields the protein CASSSPRWAGRGQETQYF. Combining the CDR3 with reference TRBV28 and TRBJ2-5 gives the whole variable domain DVKVTQSSRYLVKRTGEKVFLECVQDMDHENMFWYRQDPGLGLRLIYFSYDVKMKEKGDIPEGYSVSREKKERFSLILESASTNQTSMYLCASSSPRWAGRGQETQYFGPGTRLLVL.

The table lists this clonotype with many counts. The chain combines TRBV29-1 with TRBJ2-7; 10 nucleotides match TRBD1. Looked up from germline, CDR1 is SQVTM and CDR2 is ANQGSEA. J gave up 4 bases and V 4 bases, and 10 bases lay outside the gene matches. The CDR3 spans 15 residues. For the CDR3, the DNA is TGCAGCGTTGTGGGGGGACAGGGGACTTATTACGAGCAGTACTTC. This gives the protein CSVVGGQGTYYEQYF.

This clonotype came up a few times. This chain links TRBV7-2 with TRBJ1-4; possible D gene TRBD1, 5 bases. The germline V gene has CDR1 SGHTA and CDR2 FQGNSA. Trimming left V 2 bases short and J 2 bases short, with 12 bases between. The CDR3 runs 16 residues. CDR3 loop: CASSLSAGLTNEKLFF. The CDR3 bases are TGTGCCAGCAGCTTATCCGCGGGGCTTACTAATGAAAAACTGTTTTTT.

The chain employs TRBV6-2 or TRBV6-3 and TRBJ2-1; D remains ambiguous. Trimming stripped 8 bases from V and 4 bases from J, with 6 bases between. From germline, CDR1 is MNHEY and CDR2 SVGEGT. The CDR3 sequence is 11 residues long. The CDR3 reads CASAQYNEQFF. The CDR3 DNA is TGTGCCAGCGCCCAATACAATGAGCAGTTCTTC.

This rearrangement joins TRBV20-1 to TRBJ2-7; no firm D call. Germline V lookup: CDR1 DFQATT, CDR2 SNEGSKA (reference sequence). This CDR3 is built from 13 residues. The DNA of the CDR3 is TGCAGCGTTGACACTCGAACCACCTACGAGCAGTACTTC. Translation gives CSVDTRTTYEQYF.

The chain links TRBV12-3 or TRBV12-4 to TRBJ1-1; D gene unclear. The V end lost 6 bases, the J end lost 1 base, and 9 bases lay between the germline ends. The CDR3 is made up of 13 amino acids. In nucleotides, the CDR3 is TGTGCCAGCAGGCAATCAACGAACACTGAAGCTTTCTTT. Translation: CASRQSTNTEAFF.

The chain couples TRBV5-1 to TRBJ2-1; 7 bases match TRBD2. Germline CDR1 and CDR2: SGHRS and YFSETQ. The CDR3 runs to 14 residues. V trimming: 0 bases; J trimming: 15 bases; junction bases outside the gene matches: 12. The chain's CDR3 is CASSLATGGEAAFF. CDR3 bases: TGCGCCAGCAGCTTGGCCACGGGGGGAGAAGCTGCGTTCTTC.

This clonotype was recorded many times. The rearrangement joins TRBV3-1 to TRBJ2-1; D possibly uses TRBD1 or TRBD2 (6 bases each). Germline V gene lookup returns CDR1 LGHDT and CDR2 YNNKEL (reference sequence). The CDR3 spans 14 residues. V was shortened by 4 bases and J by 7 bases, with 14 bases between the two germline ends. The CDR3 here is CASSRGAERNEQFF. Here the CDR3 DNA reads TGTGCCAGCAGCCGGGGGGCCGAGAGAAATGAGCAGTTCTTC.

This clonotype was seen only a few times. The genes are TRBV10-3 and TRBJ2-3; tentatively, D is TRBD1 (7 bases). With 5 bases removed from V and 5 bases from J, the gap between germline ends came to 26 bases. Germline CDR1 is ENHRY and CDR2 is SYGVKD. The CDR3 runs 18 residues. The CDR3 region has the DNA TGTGCCATCAGTCCCACTGGCCAGGGGGGTAGTCCGGTAGATACGCAGTATTTT. Its protein is CAISPTGQGGSPVDTQYF.

This clonotype has only a few counts. This chain uses TRBV7-9 with TRBJ2-1; 10 bases fit TRBD2. This CDR3 has 15 amino acids. The trim removed 6 bases at V and 6 bases at J, leaving 8 bases unmatched. CDR1 is SEHNR and CDR2 is FQNEAQ in the germline V gene (reference sequence). The CDR3 is CASRRAGGRSNEQFF. Here the CDR3 DNA reads TGTGCCAGCAGGCGAGCGGGAGGGCGGTCCAATGAGCAGTTCTTC.

A few counts support this clonotype. This sequence joins TRBV4-2 and TRBJ1-2; D may be TRBD1 (6 bases). The CDR3 is 16 residues long. The germline V gene has CDR1 LGHNA and CDR2 YNFKEQ. V gave up 0 bases and J gave up 5 bases, with 16 bases separating them. In nucleotides, the CDR3 is TGTGCCAGCAGCCAAGACCGCTTCAGGGGTCCTTATGGCTACACCTTC. Translation: CASSQDRFRGPYGYTF.